This TCR beta chain was captured in a study of blood T cell repertoires in COVID-19. Overall study: From the United States, Italy and Spain came samples of acute and convalescent COVID-19. From T cells, B-cell-depleted T cells, or PBMCs came the material, which was cDNA or gDNA.

This CDR3 is 13 amino acids long. The germline V gene encodes CDR1 LGHNA and CDR2 YNFKEQ. V was clipped by 0 bases and J by 8 bases, with 10 bases between them. In the authors' methods: For nucleated cells, counts were estimated from reference gene primer amplification. Libraries were prepared by immunoSEQ multiplex PCR; TCRdb keeps only in-frame clonotypes and omits some of them. V and J calls and clone size are given by that table; D and trimming were obtained from the DNA. The table shows 40,000 to 60,000 clones, with 86% occurring only once. This TCR derives from a man of 80 years or more with active COVID-19. Material for sequencing was peripheral blood. This chain connects TRBV4-2 to TRBJ1-1; D perhaps matches TRBD1 (5 bases). CDR3 region: CASSQDVTVEAFF. Written as DNA, the CDR3 is TGTGCCAGCAGCCAAGACGTGACAGTCGAAGCTTTCTTT.